This T cell receptor (beta chain) was captured in a study of cytomegalovirus exposure and HLA in healthy donors. When sampled, the donors appeared nominally healthy, though they likely had unrecorded immune exposures. Whole-study findings and limits: As a later analysis revealed, the rate of TCR association differed by HLA locus, with DRB1 most and HLA-C fewest. Reportedly, fewer N-insertions than the approximately 700-donor mean appeared in an Asian-associated ancestry cluster in a later analysis. Trimming of TCR beta V- and J-genes showed a link, identified in a later analysis, to a missense DCLRE1C variant.

In the PCR, 60 Vbeta and 13 Jbeta primers were used. The table came from immunoSEQ multiplex PCR; TCRdb's copy has only in-frame clones and leaves some out. The sample lists about 130,000 clones; around three quarters were seen once. The CDR3 extends over 15 amino acids. V was shortened by 5 bases and J by 0 bases, with 11 bases between the two germline ends. From germline, CDR1 is LNHNV and CDR2 YYDKDF (reference sequence). Worth noting for this clone: Its antigen is unknown.

The source material was PBMCs. This chain uses TRBV15 with TRBJ2-4; D possibly corresponds to TRBD2 (6 bases). The origin of this receptor is a man aged 18 to 29 in good health and CMV-seronegative. In nucleotides, the CDR3 is TGTGCCACCAGCCCTAAAGCGGGAGCCAAAAACATTCAGTACTTC. Translation gives CATSPKAGAKNIQYF.